This TCR beta chain is drawn from a study of blood T cell repertoires in COVID-19. Overall study context: Both acute and convalescent COVID-19 samples were obtained from the United States, Italy and Spain. PBMCs, B-cell-depleted T cells, or T cells were the source of the cDNA or gDNA that made up the material.

Under the authors' procedure: Researchers report that nucleated cell counts were estimated from reference gene primer amplification. The data were produced by immunoSEQ multiplex PCR, yet TCRdb's version contains in-frame clones alone and is incomplete. That table furnishes V, J and clone size, whereas the DNA furnished D and trimming. The sample holds under 150,000 clones, around four fifths seen once. The CDR3 extends over 12 amino acids. Germline trimming cut 6 bases from V and 6 bases from J; bases unmatched to any gene: 5. This clone was seen just once. Specimen: peripheral blood. The rearrangement links TRBV12-3 or TRBV12-4 to TRBJ2-7, with TRBD1 identical over 7 bases. This TCR came from a man in his forties with active or convalescent COVID-19. The CDR3 DNA reads as TGTGCCAGCAGGTCGACAGGGATCGAGCAGTACTTC. This encodes CASRSTGIEQYF.